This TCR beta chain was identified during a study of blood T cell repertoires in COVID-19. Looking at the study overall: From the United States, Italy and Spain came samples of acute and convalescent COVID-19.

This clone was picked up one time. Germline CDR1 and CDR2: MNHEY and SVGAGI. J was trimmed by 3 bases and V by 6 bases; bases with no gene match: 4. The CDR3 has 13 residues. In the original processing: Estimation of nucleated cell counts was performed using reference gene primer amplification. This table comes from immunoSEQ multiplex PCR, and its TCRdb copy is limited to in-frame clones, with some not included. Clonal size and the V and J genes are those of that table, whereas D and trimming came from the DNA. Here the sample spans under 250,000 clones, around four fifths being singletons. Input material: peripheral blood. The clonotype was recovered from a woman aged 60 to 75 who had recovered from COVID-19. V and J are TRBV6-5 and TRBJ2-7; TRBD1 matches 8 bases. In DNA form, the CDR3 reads TGTGCCAGCAGCAGGACAGGGCTCTACGAGCAGTACTTC. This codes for CASSRTGLYEQYF.